This TCR beta chain was observed in a study of PD-1 blockade in classical Hodgkin lymphoma. CDR3 length: 18 amino acids. The germline V gene has CDR1 SGHDN and CDR2 FVKESK. Trimming at V came to 4 bases and at J to 0 bases, leaving 9 bases not matched to a gene. Sequencing used immunoSEQ multiplex PCR; TCRdb keeps in-frame clones, though not all of them. The sample holds some 26,000 clones, around 75% seen once. Specified time point: cycle 4 day 1 (C4D1), after six to seven weeks of nivolumab. Every one of the patients relapsed after autologous stem cell transplantation (brentuximab vedotin exposure was variable). Starting with thawed PBMCs, CD4+ T cells were purified by magnetic negative selection. Patients had relapsed/refractory classical Hodgkin lymphoma with complete response, partial response or progressive disease as best response.

V usage is TRBV14 and J usage is TRBJ2-6; the match to TRBD1 covers 7 bases. This clonotype was obtained from a human donor with classical Hodgkin lymphoma. The starting material was CD4+ T cells from blood, obtained before the fourth cycle of nivolumab. In nucleotides, the CDR3 is TGTGCCAGCAGCCTACCGGGACAGATGAGCTCTGGGGCCAACGTCCTGACTTTC. Residues: CASSLPGQMSSGANVLTF. Full variable domain (outside the CDR3, taken from reference TRBV14 and TRBJ2-6): EAGVTQFPSHSVIEKGQTVTLRCDPISGHDNLYWYRRVMGKEIKFLLHFVKESKQDESGMPNNRFLAERTGGTYSTLKVQPAELEDSGVYFCASSLPGQMSSGANVLTFGAGSRLTVL.